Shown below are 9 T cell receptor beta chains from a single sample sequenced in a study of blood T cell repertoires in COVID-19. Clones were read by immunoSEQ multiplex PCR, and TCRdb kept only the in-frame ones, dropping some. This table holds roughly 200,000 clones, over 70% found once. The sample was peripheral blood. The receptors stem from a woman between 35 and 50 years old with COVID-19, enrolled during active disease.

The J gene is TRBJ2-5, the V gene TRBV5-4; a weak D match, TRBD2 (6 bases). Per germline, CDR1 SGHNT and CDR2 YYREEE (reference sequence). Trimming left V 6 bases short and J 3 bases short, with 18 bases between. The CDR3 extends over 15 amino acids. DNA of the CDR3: TGTGCCAGCATCCCCCGAGGGGCGGGGAAAGAGACCCAGTACTTC. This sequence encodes CASIPRGAGKETQYF.

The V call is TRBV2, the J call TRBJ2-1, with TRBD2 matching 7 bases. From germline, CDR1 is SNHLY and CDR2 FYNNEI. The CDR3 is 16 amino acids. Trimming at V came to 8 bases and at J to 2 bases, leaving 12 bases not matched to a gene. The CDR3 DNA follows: TGTGCCAGCGTCCGGAACCCCAGCGGGGCCTACAATGAGCAGTTCTTC. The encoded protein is CASVRNPSGAYNEQFF.

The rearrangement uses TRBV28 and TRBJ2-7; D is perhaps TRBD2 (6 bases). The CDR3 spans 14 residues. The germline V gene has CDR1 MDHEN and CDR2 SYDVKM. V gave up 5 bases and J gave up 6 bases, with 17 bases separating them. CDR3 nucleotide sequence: TGTGCCAGCAGTCGGATGGCAGGGAGGCTCGAGCAGTACTTC. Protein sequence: CASSRMAGRLEQYF.

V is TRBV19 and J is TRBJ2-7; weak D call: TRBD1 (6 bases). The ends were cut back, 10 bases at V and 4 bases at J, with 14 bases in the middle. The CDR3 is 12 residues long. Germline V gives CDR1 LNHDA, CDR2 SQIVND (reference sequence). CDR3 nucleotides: TGTGCCACCCGGACGGGACAATACGAGCAGTACTTC. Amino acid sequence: CATRTGQYEQYF.

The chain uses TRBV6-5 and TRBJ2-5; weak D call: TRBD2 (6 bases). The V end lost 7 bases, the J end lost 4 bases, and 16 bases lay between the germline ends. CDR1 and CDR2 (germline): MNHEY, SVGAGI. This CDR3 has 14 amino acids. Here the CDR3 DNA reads TGTGCCAGCACCCCAACGGGGGAGGTAGAGACCCAGTACTTC. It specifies CASTPTGEVETQYF.

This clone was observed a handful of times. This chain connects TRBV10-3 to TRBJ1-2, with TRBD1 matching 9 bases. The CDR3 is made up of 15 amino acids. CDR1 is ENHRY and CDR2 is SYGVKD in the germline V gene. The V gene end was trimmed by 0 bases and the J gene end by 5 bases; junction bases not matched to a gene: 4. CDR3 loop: CAISESPTGGYGYTF. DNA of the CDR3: TGTGCCATCAGTGAGTCACCGACAGGGGGGTATGGCTACACCTTC.

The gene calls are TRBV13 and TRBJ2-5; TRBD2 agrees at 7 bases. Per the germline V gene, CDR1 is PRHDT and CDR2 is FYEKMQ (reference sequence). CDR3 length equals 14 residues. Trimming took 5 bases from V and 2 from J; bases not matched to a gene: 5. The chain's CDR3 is CASSQRLAQETQYF. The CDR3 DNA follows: TGTGCCAGCAGCCAACGACTAGCACAAGAGACCCAGTACTTC.

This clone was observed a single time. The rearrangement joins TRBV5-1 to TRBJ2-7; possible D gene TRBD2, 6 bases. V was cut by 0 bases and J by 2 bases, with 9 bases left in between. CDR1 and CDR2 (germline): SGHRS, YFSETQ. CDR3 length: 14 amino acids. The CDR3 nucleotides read TGCGCCAGCAGCTTGGACGGGAGTCCCTACGAGCAGTACTTC. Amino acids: CASSLDGSPYEQYF.

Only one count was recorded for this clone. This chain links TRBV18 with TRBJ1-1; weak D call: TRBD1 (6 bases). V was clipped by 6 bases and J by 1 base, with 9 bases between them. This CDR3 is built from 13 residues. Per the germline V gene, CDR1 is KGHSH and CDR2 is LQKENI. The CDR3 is CASSVTGNTEAFF. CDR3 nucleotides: TGTGCCAGCTCCGTGACAGGGAACACTGAAGCTTTCTTT.